This TCR beta chain was captured in a study of T cell changes during pregnancy in multiple sclerosis (dated by TCRdb to the late 2010s). With regard to the full study: In women with multiple sclerosis, the researchers looked at how the T cell repertoire shifted as pregnancy progressed.

Measured from the cysteine to the phenylalanine, the CDR3 is 14 residues long. This entry keeps only the CDR3 DNA: 42 bases, framed from base 1. Germline trimming amounts to 11 bases on V and 5 bases on J, with 9 as the count of junction bases outside the gene matches. CDR1 and CDR2 are read off the germline V gene as LGHNA and YNFKEQ. Note on this clone: This clone's antigen is unknown. Per-nucleotide qualities are absent, and no much larger clonotype sits a single base away.

The receptor library was made with the immunoSEQ multiplex PCR assay. This immuneACCESS table, as held by TCRdb, lists in-frame sequences with V and J called but not all clones. Of the missing ones, under half trace to an unresolved V gene in checked studies; the others have no known cause. For this sample there are about 100,000 clones; 90% to 95% appear just once. Together, the top ten hold approximately 1% of the sample. The chain is encoded by TRBV4-2 joined to TRBJ2-1; TRBD2 matches 10 bases in the middle. The specimen comprised peripheral blood, sampled before pregnancy. This TCR derives from a female donor with multiple sclerosis, enrolled in a pregnancy study. The nucleotides are TGTGCCTCAAGGGCAGCGGGAGGGGACAATGAGCAGTTCTTC. It specifies CASRAAGGDNEQFF.